These T cell receptor beta chains were read from a single sample in a study of blood T cell repertoires in COVID-19. Sequenced by immunoSEQ multiplex PCR; TCRdb stores in-frame clones only, minus some. The sample has around 74,000 clones; roughly nine tenths are singletons. The sample comprised peripheral blood. These receptors were taken from a man aged 30 to 45 with acute or convalescent COVID-19. CDR3s include the opening cysteine and the closing phenylalanine or tryptophan. A D gene is named only where the DNA matches it firmly. Only part of the rows carry a size: once, few, many, or a class if the clone is expanded.

j_gene: TRBJ2-7
v_gene: TRBV6-1
d_gene: -
abundance: many
CDR3nt: TGTGCCAGCAGTGAAGACCAGTCGGGCTCCTACGAGCAGTACTTC
CDR3aa: CASSEDQSGSYEQYF

j_gene: TRBJ2-1
v_gene: TRBV4-1
d_gene: -
abundance: -
CDR3nt: TGCGCCAGCAGCCAAGAGGGAGGGGGAGGTACTATTTACAATGAGCAGTTCTTC
CDR3aa: CASSQEGGGGTIYNEQFF

j_gene: TRBJ2-7
v_gene: TRBV20-1
d_gene: TRBD2
abundance: -
CDR3nt: TGCAGTGCTAGTGCGGGACTAACCTACGAGCAGTACTTC
CDR3aa: CSASAGLTYEQYF

j_gene: TRBJ2-7
v_gene: TRBV3-1/TRBV3-2
d_gene: -
abundance: -
CDR3nt: TGTGCCAGCAGCCAGGCACGAAACGCGCAGTACTTC
CDR3aa: CASSQARNAQYF

j_gene: TRBJ2-7
v_gene: TRBV2
d_gene: -
abundance: -
CDR3nt: TGTGCCAGCAGTGAAGCGCGAAGGCGGGCCCACTACGAGCAGTACTTC
CDR3aa: CASSEARRRAHYEQYF

j_gene: TRBJ2-5
v_gene: TRBV27
d_gene: TRBD2
abundance: once
CDR3nt: TGTGCCAGCAGTCCCGTGGGGGGAGGGCCTGAGACCCAGTACTTC
CDR3aa: CASSPVGGGPETQYF

j_gene: TRBJ2-1
v_gene: TRBV28
d_gene: TRBD2
abundance: -
CDR3nt: TGTGCCAGCAGTTTAAAGGGAGCGGGAGGCCTATACAATGAGCAGTTCTTC
CDR3aa: CASSLKGAGGLYNEQFF

j_gene: TRBJ2-1
v_gene: TRBV28
d_gene: TRBD1
abundance: -
CDR3nt: TGTGCCAGCCGTCGGGACAGGGAGAGGAATGAGCAGTTCTTC
CDR3aa: CASRRDRERNEQFF

j_gene: TRBJ2-3
v_gene: TRBV25-1
d_gene: -
abundance: -
CDR3nt: TGTGCCAGCAGTGAATTGAGCTGGGTGGAGGGCGCAGATACGCAGTATTTT
CDR3aa: CASSELSWVEGADTQYF

j_gene: TRBJ2-1
v_gene: TRBV7-9
d_gene: TRBD2
abundance: -
CDR3nt: TGTGCCAGCAGCTTCGAGCGGGGGGACAATGAGCAGTTCTTC
CDR3aa: CASSFERGDNEQFF

j_gene: TRBJ2-7
v_gene: TRBV5-5
d_gene: -
abundance: -
CDR3nt: TGTGCCAGCAGCTTGAGGTGGGACATACACAACTACGAGCAGTACTTC
CDR3aa: CASSLRWDIHNYEQYF

j_gene: TRBJ2-1
v_gene: TRBV4-2
d_gene: -
abundance: -
CDR3nt: TGTGCCAGCAGCCTGTCCCGGGCTAGCCGCAATGAGCAGTTCTTC
CDR3aa: CASSLSRASRNEQFF

j_gene: TRBJ1-1
v_gene: TRBV28
d_gene: -
abundance: -
CDR3nt: TGTGCCAGCAGTTTTTTAGGTAGGGGATACACTGAAGCTTTCTTT
CDR3aa: CASSFLGRGYTEAFF

j_gene: TRBJ1-5
v_gene: TRBV5-8
d_gene: -
abundance: many
CDR3nt: TGTGCCAGCGGAATAGCCGATCAGCCCCAGCATTTT
CDR3aa: CASGIADQPQHF

j_gene: TRBJ2-2
v_gene: TRBV27
d_gene: -
abundance: -
CDR3nt: TGTGCCAGCAAAGGACCTTTGGGCGGGAAGTTGGGGGGGGAGCTGTTTTTT
CDR3aa: CASKGPLGGKLGGELFF

j_gene: TRBJ2-7
v_gene: TRBV5-1
d_gene: TRBD1
abundance: -
CDR3nt: TGCGCCAGCAGCGAAAGACCGGGACAGGGAGCCTACGAGCAGTACTTC
CDR3aa: CASSERPGQGAYEQYF